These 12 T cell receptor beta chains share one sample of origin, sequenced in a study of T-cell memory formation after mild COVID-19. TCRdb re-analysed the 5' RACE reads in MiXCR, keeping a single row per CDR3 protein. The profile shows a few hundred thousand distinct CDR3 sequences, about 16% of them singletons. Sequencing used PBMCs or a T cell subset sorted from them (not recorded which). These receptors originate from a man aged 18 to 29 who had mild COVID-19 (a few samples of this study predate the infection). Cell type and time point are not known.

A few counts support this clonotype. CDR3 bases: TGCGCCAGCAGGGGGACAGGAGGGTCTGAAGCTTTCTTT. Protein sequence: CASRGTGGSEAFF. V and J are TRBV4-3 and TRBJ1-1, with 8 bases fitting TRBD1. The J segment lost 6 bases and the V segment lost 6 bases, leaving 6 bases of the junction unmatched. The CDR3 covers 13 residues. Germline V gene data show CDR1 as LGHNA and CDR2 as YSLEER.

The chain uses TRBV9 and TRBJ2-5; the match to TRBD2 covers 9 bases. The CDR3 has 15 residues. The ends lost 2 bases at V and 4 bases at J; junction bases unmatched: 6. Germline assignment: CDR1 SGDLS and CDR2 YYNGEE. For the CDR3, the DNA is TGTGCCAGCAGCGTGAGTGGCGGGGGGGGAGAGACCCAGTACTTC. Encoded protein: CASSVSGGGGETQYF.

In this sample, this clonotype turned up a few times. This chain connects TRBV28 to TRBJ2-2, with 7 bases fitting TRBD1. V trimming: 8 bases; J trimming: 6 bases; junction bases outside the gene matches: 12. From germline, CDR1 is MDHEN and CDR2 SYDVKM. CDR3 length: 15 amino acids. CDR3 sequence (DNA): TGTGCCAGCCTGACAGGGAGAGAGGTTCCCGGGGAGCTGTTTTTT. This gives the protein CASLTGREVPGELFF.

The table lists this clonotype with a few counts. The CDR3, as DNA: TGTGCCAGCAGTTCCGTCGGGACGTTAGAAGAGACCCAGTACTTC. Translating it yields CASSSVGTLEETQYF. V and J are TRBV6-2 or TRBV6-3 and TRBJ2-5, with D possibly being TRBD1 or TRBD2 (5 bases each). V lost 4 bases to trimming and J lost 3 bases, with 15 bases between them. Looked up from germline, CDR1 is MNHEY and CDR2 is SVGEGT. CDR3 length: 15 residues.

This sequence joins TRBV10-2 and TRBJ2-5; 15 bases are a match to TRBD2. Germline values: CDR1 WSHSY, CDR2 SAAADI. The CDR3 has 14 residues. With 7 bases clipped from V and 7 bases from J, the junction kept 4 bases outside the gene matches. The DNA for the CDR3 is TGCGCCAGCAACCCGGGACTAGCGGGGGGGACCCAGTACTTC. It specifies CASNPGLAGGTQYF.

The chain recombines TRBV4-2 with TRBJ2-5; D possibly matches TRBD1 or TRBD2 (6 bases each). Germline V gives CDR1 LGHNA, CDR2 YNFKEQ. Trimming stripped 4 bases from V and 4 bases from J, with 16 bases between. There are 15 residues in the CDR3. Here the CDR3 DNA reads TGTGCCAGCAGCCCAGGAGGGGGAAATACAGAGACCCAGTACTTC. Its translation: CASSPGGGNTETQYF.

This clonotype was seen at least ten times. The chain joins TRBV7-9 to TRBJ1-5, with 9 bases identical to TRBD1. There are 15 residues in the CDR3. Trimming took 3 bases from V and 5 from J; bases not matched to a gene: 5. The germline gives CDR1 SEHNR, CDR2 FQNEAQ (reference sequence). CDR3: CASSLSRDRDQPQHF. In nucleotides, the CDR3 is TGTGCCAGCAGCTTGTCCCGGGACAGGGATCAGCCCCAGCATTTT.

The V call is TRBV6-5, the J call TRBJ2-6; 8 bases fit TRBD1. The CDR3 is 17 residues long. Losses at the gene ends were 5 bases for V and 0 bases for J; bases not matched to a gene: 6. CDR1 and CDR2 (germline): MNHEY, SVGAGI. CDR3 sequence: CASSTGQGSSGANVLTF. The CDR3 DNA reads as TGTGCCAGCAGTACCGGACAGGGAAGCTCTGGGGCCAACGTCCTGACTTTC.

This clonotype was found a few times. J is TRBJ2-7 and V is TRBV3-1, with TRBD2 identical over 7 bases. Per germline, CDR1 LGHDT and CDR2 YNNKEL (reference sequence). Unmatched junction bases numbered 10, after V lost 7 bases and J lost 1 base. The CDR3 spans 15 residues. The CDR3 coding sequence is TGTGCCAGCACCGCCGGACTAGATGGGTCCTACGAGCAGTACTTC. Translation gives CASTAGLDGSYEQYF.

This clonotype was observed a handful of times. The CDR3 sequence is CASSLRPGVTGELFF. In nucleotides, the CDR3 is TGTGCCAGCAGCCTACGACCAGGGGTCACCGGGGAGCTGTTTTTT. The rearrangement joins TRBV7-2 to TRBJ2-2, with D possibly matching TRBD1 (6 bases). Trimming pared 5 bases from V and 4 bases from J, leaving 14 bases between. The germline V gene encodes CDR1 SGHTA and CDR2 FQGNSA. The CDR3 loop spans 15 amino acids.

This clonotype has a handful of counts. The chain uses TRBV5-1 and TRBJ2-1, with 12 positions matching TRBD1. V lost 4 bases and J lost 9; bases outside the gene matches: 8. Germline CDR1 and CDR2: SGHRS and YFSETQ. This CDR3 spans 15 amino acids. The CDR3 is CASSGDRGQLTEQFF. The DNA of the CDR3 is TGCGCCAGCAGCGGGGACAGGGGGCAACTAACTGAGCAGTTCTTC. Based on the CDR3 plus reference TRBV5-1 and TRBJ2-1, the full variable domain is KAGVTQTPRYLIKTRGQQVTLSCSPISGHRSVSWYQQTPGQGLQFLFEYFSETQRNKGNFPGRFSGRQFSNSRSEMNVSTLELGDSALYLCASSGDRGQLTEQFFGPGTRLTVL.

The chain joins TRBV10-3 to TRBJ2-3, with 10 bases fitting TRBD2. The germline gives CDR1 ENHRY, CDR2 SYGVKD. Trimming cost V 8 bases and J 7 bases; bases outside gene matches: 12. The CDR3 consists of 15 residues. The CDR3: CAIDELAGRQYTQYF. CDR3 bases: TGTGCCATCGACGAACTAGCGGGGCGTCAGTATACGCAGTATTTT.